The clone carrying this TCR beta chain was seen a handful of times. Its matching antigen is unknown. This sample is drawn from a study of beta chain features in type 1 diabetes. Study-level findings and limits: The analysis here could not establish whether HLA type shapes TCRB rearrangement.

As every portion of the isolated RNA was reverse transcribed, the sequencing read expressed TCRB transcripts. Data came from immunoSEQ multiplex PCR; TCRdb stores just in-frame clones and leaves some out. Of about 350,000 clones in the sample, roughly a fifth are singletons; the top ten hold 0.044%. The CDR3 is 15 amino acids. The V and J ends lost 4 bases and 6 bases, in that order; junction bases with no gene match: 9. Per the germline V gene, CDR1 is SQVTM and CDR2 is ANQGSEA. The receptor was isolated from a young woman in good health. The V gene is TRBV29-1, the J gene TRBJ2-1, with 10 bases matching TRBD2. Sequencing used naive CD4+ T cells from blood. The CDR3 DNA reads as TGCAGCGTTGGAGGACCTAGCGGGAGCCGCAATGAGCAGTTCTTC. Translated, it gives CSVGGPSGSRNEQFF.